The 28 T cell receptor beta chains below all came from one sample that was sequenced in a study of T cells expressing NK-cell markers. TCRdb re-called the 5' RACE reads and catalogs CDR3 proteins one per entry, DNA excluded. This table holds 440,000 or so distinct CDR3 sequences. Source material: blood T cells: a sorted CD56 or NKG2C T cell subset, CD4+ or CD8+ T cells, or bulk PBMC T cells (not recorded which). All receptors come from a woman aged 18-70 years in good health.

The chain couples TRBV7-3 to TRBJ2-1; the TCRdb D gene call, TRBD1, has no DNA to confirm it. Looked up from germline, CDR1 is SGHTA and CDR2 is FQGTGA. The CDR3 spans 15 residues. The CDR3 spells CASSPDRFLSGEQFF.

This rearrangement joins TRBV20-1 to TRBJ1-1; TCRdb returns TRBD1, unconfirmable since there is no DNA. The CDR3 has 11 amino acids. Germline-derived CDR1 and CDR2 are DFQATT and SNEGSKA (reference sequence). CDR3: CRGTGAGEAFF.

The chain couples TRBV20-1 to TRBJ1-1. CDR3 size: 12 residues. Germline CDR1 and CDR2: DFQATT and SNEGSKA (reference sequence). This chain's CDR3 is CSASREGTEAFF.

The chain links TRBV15 to TRBJ2-1; absent DNA, TCRdb's TRBD2 call cannot be checked. Per the germline V gene, CDR1 is LNHNV and CDR2 is YYDKDF (reference sequence). The CDR3 is 16 amino acids. The CDR3 spells CATSSPSESSYNEQFF.

The chain combines TRBV7-2 with TRBJ1-2. Per the germline V gene, CDR1 is SGHTA and CDR2 is FQGNSA. CDR3 size: 14 residues. The CDR3 is CASSALWHNYGYTF.

The chain has TRBV14 and TRBJ2-7. This CDR3 is built from 14 residues. Germline CDR1 reads SGHDN; CDR2 reads FVKESK. CDR3 region: CASSQDGVAYEQYF.

This chain joins TRBV25-1 and TRBJ1-2; with no DNA, the TCRdb D assignment of TRBD1 cannot be verified. The CDR3 covers 17 residues. Germline CDR1 and CDR2: MGHDK and SYGVNS. CDR3 in amino acids: CASSGFRDPQERYGYTF.

The chain couples TRBV7-3 to TRBJ2-3; absent DNA, TCRdb's TRBD2 call cannot be checked. This CDR3 has 14 amino acids. Germline CDR1 reads SGHTA; CDR2 reads FQGTGA. This CDR3 is CASSRGGPTDTQYF.

This sequence joins TRBV18 and TRBJ1-4. CDR1 and CDR2 from the germline V gene are KGHSH and LQKENI. CDR3 size: 17 residues. The CDR3 spells CASSPVGSRHANEKLFF.

This chain links TRBV29-1 with TRBJ2-1; the D gene TCRdb calls, TRBD1, cannot be checked with no DNA. Germline CDR1 and CDR2: SQVTM and ANQGSEA. The CDR3 loop spans 14 amino acids. This CDR3 is CSVGSDTHYNEQFF.

The genes are TRBV30 and TRBJ2-2. Germline CDR1 and CDR2: GTSNPN and SVGIG (reference sequence). This CDR3 is built from 14 residues. The CDR3 protein is CAWGWRRNTGELFF.

V and J are TRBV7-3 and TRBJ1-6. The CDR3 contains 13 residues. CDR1 SGHTA and CDR2 FQGTGA come from the germline V gene. The CDR3 region is CASSPGLNSPLHF.

This chain connects TRBV21-1 to TRBJ2-4; TCRdb calls TRBD2, which cannot be checked without DNA. TRBV21-1 is a pseudogene locus. The CDR3 contains 14 residues. CDR3 protein: CASSKDRFRLRGLF.

The chain joins TRBV7-9 to TRBJ2-5; TCRdb's D gene call, TRBD1, goes unchecked for lack of DNA. CDR3 size: 15 residues. Germline CDR1 reads SEHNR; CDR2 reads FQNEAQ (reference sequence). CDR3 protein: CASSLRGRGTETQYF.

The V call is TRBV6-5, the J call TRBJ2-7; TCRdb indicates TRBD2, and absent DNA this call remains unverified. This CDR3 has 17 amino acids. Germline CDR1 reads MNHEY; CDR2 reads SVGAGI. CDR3 loop: CASSSPGRDLSTYEQYF.

The chain has TRBV20-1 and TRBJ2-3; TCRdb gives TRBD1 as the D gene, but with no DNA this cannot be confirmed. In germline, CDR1 is DFQATT, CDR2 SNEGSKA (reference sequence). The CDR3 is made up of 15 amino acids. The CDR3 region is CSARERPGQADTQYF.

V is TRBV10-3 and J is TRBJ1-1. The CDR3 sequence is 13 residues long. The germline V gene has CDR1 ENHRY and CDR2 SYGVKD. The CDR3 is CAISPHMNTEAFF.

This rearrangement joins TRBV6-2 or TRBV6-3 to TRBJ2-3. Looked up from germline, CDR1 is MNHEY and CDR2 is SVGEGT. This CDR3 spans 13 amino acids. CDR3: CASSLLASDTQYF.

The V and J genes are TRBV4-1 and TRBJ2-2. The CDR3 has 15 residues. Germline lookup yields CDR1 MGHRA and CDR2 YSYEKL. CDR3 in amino acids: CASSQPRGNTGELFF.

The gene calls are TRBV5-1 and TRBJ2-1; the D call of TRBD1 rests on TCRdb alone, since no DNA is present to check it. The length of the CDR3 is 16 residues. Germline V CDR1 and CDR2: SGHRS, YFSETQ. CDR3 loop: CASSLDGQGQGNEQFF.

This sequence joins TRBV20-1 and TRBJ1-5; as DNA is missing, the TRBD1 call by TCRdb cannot be tested. Germline lookup yields CDR1 DFQATT and CDR2 SNEGSKA (reference sequence). This CDR3 region has 13 residues. CDR3 in amino acids: CSASRQGNQPQHF.

The chain links TRBV9 to TRBJ1-6; with no DNA, the TCRdb D assignment of TRBD1 cannot be verified. CDR1 is SGDLS and CDR2 is YYNGEE in the germline V gene. The CDR3 runs to 16 residues. CDR3 sequence: CASSTTGGTYNSPLHF.

The V call is TRBV11-2, the J call TRBJ1-4; TCRdb selects TRBD1, and the lack of DNA leaves this call unchecked. The CDR3 covers 14 residues. Germline CDR1 is SGHAT and CDR2 is FQNNGV. The CDR3 is CASSLVGGYEKLFF.

This chain uses TRBV20-1 with TRBJ2-3; there is no DNA to check the TCRdb D call of TRBD2. This CDR3 is 13 amino acids long. Germline assignment: CDR1 DFQATT and CDR2 SNEGSKA (reference sequence). CDR3 amino acids: CSARWLGFDTQYF.

CDR3 sequence reads: CASSQDPRGVNTEAFF. This chain links TRBV4-1 with TRBJ1-1; TCRdb designates TRBD1, a call that cannot be tested without DNA. Germline values: CDR1 MGHRA, CDR2 YSYEKL. This CDR3 has 16 amino acids.

The chain links TRBV7-2 to TRBJ1-4. The CDR3 runs 13 residues. Per the germline V gene, CDR1 is SGHTA and CDR2 is FQGNSA. CDR3 in amino acids: CASSFSSNEKLFF.

The chain uses TRBV5-4 and TRBJ1-2; no DNA is available, so the TRBD1 call from TCRdb remains unchecked. The CDR3 loop spans 13 amino acids. Germline V gene lookup returns CDR1 SGHNT and CDR2 YYREEE (reference sequence). The CDR3 region is CASTTDTWGGYTF.

V gene TRBV29-1 combines with J gene TRBJ2-2; TCRdb lists TRBD1, though no DNA is available to test this call. The germline V gene encodes CDR1 SQVTM and CDR2 ANQGSEA. The CDR3 totals 12 residues. The CDR3: CSALQGSGELFF.